Each of the 14 T cell receptor beta chains below was sequenced from the same sample in a study of shared clonotypes between healthy human individuals. Some clones are missing from TCRdb's copy, which holds only in-frame ones; the method was immunoSEQ multiplex PCR. The sample lists some 530,000 clones, around 73% occurring once. The sample taken for sequencing was PBMCs. These receptors all stem from a woman aged 40 to 55 in good health. Some clones in this sample may be carry-over from other donors' samples.

As concerns this clone: This specimen includes other DNA sequences encoding the same CDR3. This sequence joins TRBV7-9 and TRBJ2-5, with no clear D. This CDR3 spans 13 amino acids. V shed 1 base and J shed 2 bases, with 5 bases lying between them. Germline CDR1 and CDR2: SEHNR and FQNEAQ (reference sequence). The CDR3 coding sequence is TGTGCCAGCAGCTTAGTACCACAAGAGACCCAGTACTTC. As protein: CASSLVPQETQYF. Supplemented by reference TRBV7-9 and TRBJ2-5, the full variable domain reads DTGVSQNPRHKITKRGQNVTFRCDPISEHNRLYWYRQTLGQGPEFLTYFQNEAQLEKSRLLSDRFSAERPKGSFSTLEIQRTEQGDSAMYLCASSLVPQETQYFGPGTRLLVL.

This chain connects TRBV7-3 to TRBJ1-2; D might be TRBD1 (5 bases). Trimming shortened V by 4 bases and J by 5 bases, and 14 bases separated the two germline ends. Per germline, CDR1 SGHTA and CDR2 FQGTGA. The CDR3 contains 14 residues. The CDR3 DNA sequence: TGTGCCAGCAGCTCCCCCGGGACTGTATATGGCTACACCTTC. Translation gives CASSSPGTVYGYTF.

In nucleotides, the CDR3 is TGTGCCAGCAGCGTCGTTTCGAGGCGAGCGAACACCGGGGAGCTGTTTTTT. Translation gives CASSVVSRRANTGELFF. V gene TRBV5-6 combines with J gene TRBJ2-2; D not resolved. This CDR3 has 17 amino acids. Germline values: CDR1 SGHDT, CDR2 YYEEEE. The V end was cut by 4 bases, the J end by 0 bases, with 16 bases between.

This clone has a count of ten or more. This same CDR3 is encoded by further DNA sequences in the sample. The rearrangement uses TRBV5-1 and TRBJ1-5; no firm D call. The CDR3 spans 14 residues. Looked up from germline, CDR1 is SGHRS and CDR2 is YFSETQ. The V end was cut by 1 base, the J end by 2 bases, with 7 bases between. The CDR3 reads CASSLSGGNQPQHF. The CDR3, as DNA: TGCGCCAGCAGCTTGTCAGGAGGCAATCAGCCCCAGCATTTT.

This chain links TRBV6-5 with TRBJ2-5; TRBD2 matches at 13 bases. CDR1 is MNHEY, CDR2 SVGAGI, per germline. V trimming: 2 bases; J trimming: 5 bases; junction bases outside the gene matches: 5. The CDR3 is made up of 16 amino acids. In nucleotides, the CDR3 is TGTGCCAGCAGTTACGGACTAGCGGGAGTTGGGGAGACCCAGTACTTC. This encodes CASSYGLAGVGETQYF.

The gene calls are TRBV7-2 and TRBJ1-1; no reliable D call. Germline V lookup: CDR1 SGHTA, CDR2 FQGNSA. Deletions cut 4 bases from V and 1 base from J, with 13 bases between. The CDR3 loop spans 15 amino acids. Here the CDR3 DNA reads TGTGCCAGCAGCTCTACCCGGACTGGGAACACTGAAGCTTTCTTT. Residues: CASSSTRTGNTEAFF.

The chain links TRBV30 to TRBJ1-1; D not certain. The CDR3 consists of 11 residues. The germline CDR1 and CDR2 sequences are GTSNPN and SVGIG (reference sequence). CDR3 protein: CAGSLGTEAFF. CDR3 DNA: TGTGCTGGGAGCCTTGGCACGGAAGCTTTCTTT.

The rearrangement links TRBV5-6 to TRBJ1-3; D gene ambiguous. V was cut by 4 bases and J by 0 bases, with 11 bases left in between. CDR3 length: 15 residues. Germline CDR1 SGHDT, CDR2 YYEEEE. The CDR3, as DNA: TGTGCCAGCAGCCTTGGGGTGTACTCTGGAAACACCATATATTTT. Amino acid sequence: CASSLGVYSGNTIYF.

In regard to this clone: A much larger clonotype is one base distant, so this may be a read error. The CDR3 protein is CASSLGTNTEAFF. The CDR3 region has the DNA TGTGCCAGCAGTTTAGGGACGAACACTGAAGCTTTCTTT. This chain connects TRBV28 to TRBJ1-1; the D gene is possibly TRBD1 (5 bases). The V end was cut by 2 bases, the J end by 1 base, with 5 bases between. Germline CDR1 and CDR2: MDHEN and SYDVKM. CDR3 length: 13 amino acids.

Details on this clone: A much larger clone lies a single base off, so this may be a read error. The chain uses TRBV6-5 and TRBJ1-2; 7 bases map to TRBD1. Trimming cost V 5 bases and J 2 bases; bases outside gene matches: 2. This CDR3 is 13 amino acids long. Germline loops: CDR1 MNHEY, CDR2 SVGAGI. The CDR3 region is CASSRDSNYGYTF. Written as DNA, the CDR3 is TGTGCCAGCAGTCGGGACAGCAACTATGGCTACACCTTC.

This clone was counted a single time. The gene calls are TRBV7-9 and TRBJ1-3; 9 nucleotides match TRBD1. Losses at the gene ends were 5 bases for V and 0 bases for J; bases not matched to a gene: 11. The CDR3 is 18 amino acids. Germline V gene sequence: CDR1 SEHNR, CDR2 FQNEAQ (reference sequence). The CDR3 DNA reads as TGTGCCAGCAGCCTCCCCCCGGGACAGGGAATCTCTGGAAACACCATATATTTT. Its translation: CASSLPPGQGISGNTIYF.

The V gene is TRBV5-1, the J gene TRBJ2-2; 9 nucleotides align to TRBD1. Germline V lookup: CDR1 SGHRS, CDR2 YFSETQ. The CDR3 runs to 16 residues. The trim removed 1 base at V and 5 bases at J, leaving 6 bases unmatched. The chain's CDR3 is CASSLQQGAGTGELFF. The CDR3, as DNA: TGCGCCAGCAGCTTGCAACAGGGGGCTGGGACCGGGGAGCTGTTTTTT.

This clone was counted a few times. The chain combines TRBV5-1 with TRBJ2-7, with 9 bases that match TRBD1. The junction had 7 bases not matched to a gene; V was cut back by 4 bases and J by 2 bases. The CDR3 runs 15 residues. Germline CDR1 reads SGHRS; CDR2 reads YFSETQ. CDR3 coding DNA: TGCGCCAGCAGCGCGGGGACAGGGCGGACCTACGAGCAGTACTTC. Protein: CASSAGTGRTYEQYF. The whole variable domain, remainder taken from reference TRBV5-1 and TRBJ2-7, is KAGVTQTPRYLIKTRGQQVTLSCSPISGHRSVSWYQQTPGQGLQFLFEYFSETQRNKGNFPGRFSGRQFSNSRSEMNVSTLELGDSALYLCASSAGTGRTYEQYFGPGTRLTVT.

The chain uses TRBV18 and TRBJ2-5; TRBD1 aligns across 11 bases. With 6 bases clipped from V and 5 bases from J, the junction kept 8 bases outside the gene matches. Per germline, CDR1 KGHSH and CDR2 LQKENI. The CDR3 has 15 amino acids. The CDR3 DNA reads as TGTGCCAGCTCGGCCGGGACAGGGGGTATGGAGACCCAGTACTTC. Translation: CASSAGTGGMETQYF.